This T cell receptor beta chain was found in a study of cytomegalovirus exposure and HLA in healthy donors. Study results and caveats: A cluster of highly shared sequence variants was likely a sequencing artifact. For TCR beta chains, V- and J-gene trimming was later linked to a missense DCLRE1C variant. HLA restriction was apparent for most CMV-associated TCR beta chains in a later analysis. Immune exposure information available was restricted to CMV serostatus.

The PCR used 60 Vbeta and 13 Jbeta primers. Generated by immunoSEQ multiplex PCR, the TCRdb table keeps only in-frame clones and is missing some. The sample includes around 180,000 clones, roughly 71% seen only once; the top ten take approximately 1.6%. As to this clone: What it binds is unknown.

This CDR3 comprises 16 residues. Germline V gene lookup returns CDR1 SGDLS and CDR2 YYNGEE. The V gene lost 3 bases and the J gene lost 0 bases, with 12 bases spanning the gap. The receptor comes from a girl under 18 in good health and CMV-seronegative. The chain recombines TRBV9 with TRBJ2-2, with TRBD1 as a possible D gene (6 bases). Sequencing was performed on PBMCs. The CDR3 loop is CASSGTATSNTGELFF. The CDR3 DNA sequence: TGTGCCAGCAGCGGGACAGCGACTTCGAACACCGGGGAGCTGTTTTTT.